The sequence of this T cell receptor beta chain was determined in a study of T cell responses to AZD1222 COVID-19 vaccine. For the study at large: Samples with a second dose at about 4 or about 12 weeks were pooled together.

Study results and caveats: Females outnumbered males among donors, who were mostly white British; clonal diversity was possibly underestimated. The study found vaccine-associated CD4 TCRs spanning spike, dominant at 160-218 and 743-854. Unmutated regions of variants are reportedly targeted by nearly half of spike-specific TCRs.

The CDR3 totals 17 residues. The germline CDR1 and CDR2 sequences are MNHEY and SMNVEV (reference sequence). V dropped 5 bases and J dropped 4 bases, with 23 bases sitting between them. Method: immunoSEQ multiplex PCR; TCRdb's copy keeps in-frame clones and lacks some. The sample shows around 140,000 clones, about 92% of them seen only once. As to this clone: Its antigen is not known.

The sequence was collected from an adult in good health. The J gene is TRBJ1-2, the V gene TRBV27, with D perhaps matching TRBD1 (5 bases). Specimen: peripheral blood, collected on day 0 of AZD1222 vaccination. In DNA form, the CDR3 reads TGTGCCAGCAGTGGTCTCGGGACGGAGGGACCCGCCTATGGCTACACCTTC. It specifies CASSGLGTEGPAYGYTF.